This entry concerns a single TCR beta chain. Deletions cut 1 base from V and 3 bases from J, with 7 bases between. The CDR3 totals 13 residues. Germline loops: CDR1 SGHTS, CDR2 YDEGEE. Libraries were prepared by immunoSEQ multiplex PCR; TCRdb keeps only in-frame clonotypes and omits some of them. The sample has 250,000 or so clones, 80% to 90% seen once; the top ten hold about 4%. This entry belongs to a study of blood T cell repertoires in COVID-19. What was sequenced was PBMCs or T cells enriched from blood (not recorded which). The chain couples TRBV5-8 to TRBJ2-5; D not certain. This TCR was sampled from a woman in her twenties or thirties with acute COVID-19. This chain's CDR3 is CASSLYGEETQYF. The CDR3 region has the DNA TGTGCCAGCAGCTTGTACGGTGAAGAGACCCAGTACTTC.